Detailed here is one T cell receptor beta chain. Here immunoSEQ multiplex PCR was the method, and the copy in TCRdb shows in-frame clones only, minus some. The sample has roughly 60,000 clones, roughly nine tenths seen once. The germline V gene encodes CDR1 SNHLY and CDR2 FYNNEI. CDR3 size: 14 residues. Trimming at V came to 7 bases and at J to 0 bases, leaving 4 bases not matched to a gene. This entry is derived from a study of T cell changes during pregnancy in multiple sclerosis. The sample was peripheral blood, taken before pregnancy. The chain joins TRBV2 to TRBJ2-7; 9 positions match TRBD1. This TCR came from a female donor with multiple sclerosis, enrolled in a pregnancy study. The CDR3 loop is CASKTDRGSYEQYF. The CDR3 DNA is TGTGCCAGCAAAACGGACAGGGGCTCCTACGAGCAGTACTTC.